A selection of T cell receptor beta chains follows, all from one sample in a study of OX40 agonist ivuxolimab in advanced cancers. Sequencing was performed with immunoSEQ multiplex PCR; in TCRdb, only in-frame clones are kept and a portion is missing. The sample contains some 70,000 clones, approximately 80% of which appear only once. The sample here was CD4+ or CD8+ T cells sorted from blood, taken in a trial of the OX40 agonist ivuxolimab. Every receptor here comes from an adult with an advanced solid tumor such as melanoma, head and neck, liver or kidney cancer. Each CDR3 is given with its conserved first and last residue. The D gene is left open where the match is weak. Some rows mark clone size as missing; the rest say once, few, many or name a class of expanded clone.

>TRBJ1-2|TRBV6-1|-|-
TGTGCCAGCAATGTCGGGGACGGGTTCTATGGCTACACCTTC
CASNVGDGFYGYTF
>TRBJ2-5|TRBV28|-|-
TGTGCCAGCAGTTTATTTACGTTAAACCGGGACATTAGCGAAGAGACCCAGTACTTC
CASSLFTLNRDISEETQYF
>TRBJ2-2|TRBV7-3|-|TRBD1
TGTGCCAGCAGCTTAAAGCCAGGGGGGAACACCGGGGAGCTGTTTTTT
CASSLKPGGNTGELFF
>TRBJ2-7|TRBV6-6|-|-
TGTGCCAGCAGTGAGATCGCGGAGTACGAGCAGTACTTC
CASSEIAEYEQYF
>TRBJ1-1|TRBV4-2|-|-
TGTGCCAGCAGCCAAGAAGCAGGGCAGAACACTGAAGCTTTCTTT
CASSQEAGQNTEAFF
>TRBJ2-2|TRBV5-1|-|-
TGCGCCAGCAGCGTTGCCGGGACAGCGGGCGGGGAGCTGTTTTTT
CASSVAGTAGGELFF
>TRBJ2-1|TRBV9|-|TRBD2
TGTGCCAGCAGCGTATCTGGCAGCGGGAGCTCCTACAATGAGCAGTTCTTC
CASSVSGSGSSYNEQFF
>TRBJ2-1|TRBV7-3|few|TRBD2
TGTGCCAGCAGCCCCACCCCCGGGGCGGGGGGGTATTTCTTC
CASSPTPGAGGYFF
>TRBJ1-2|TRBV7-8|-|-
TGTGCCAGCAGCTCCAATAACTATGGCTACACCTTC
CASSSNNYGYTF
>TRBJ2-5|TRBV28|-|-
TGTGCCAGCAGTCTTAGCGGATCCGGGGAGACCCAGTACTTC
CASSLSGSGETQYF
>TRBJ2-4|TRBV7-9|-|TRBD1
TGTGCCAGCAGCTTAACACAGGGGCTAAGTTTCTTC
CASSLTQGLSFF
>TRBJ2-6|TRBV7-9|-|-
TGTGCCAGCAGCTTAGTATTCTCTGGGGCCAACGTCCTGACTTTC
CASSLVFSGANVLTF
>TRBJ2-1|TRBV12-5|-|-
TGTGCTAGTGGACGGGAGTACGAGCAGTTCTTC
CASGREYEQFF
>TRBJ2-7|TRBV19|-|TRBD2
TGTGCCAGTAGTATAAAGATTGGCGGGAGCATCTCCTACGAGCAGTACTTC
CASSIKIGGSISYEQYF
>TRBJ1-3|TRBV11-2|-|-
TGTGCCAGCAGCTTAGGACCACAGAGCTCTGGAAACACCATATATTTT
CASSLGPQSSGNTIYF
>TRBJ2-3|TRBV29-1|-|-
TGCAGCGTTGAGGGACCCGAAAGGGGTCCAGATACGCAGTATTTT
CSVEGPERGPDTQYF
>TRBJ2-3|TRBV5-6|-|TRBD2
TGTGCCAGCAGCCCATATAGCGGGGATAGGGCAGATACGCAGTATTTT
CASSPYSGDRADTQYF
>TRBJ2-1|TRBV7-2|-|TRBD2
TGTGCCAGCAGCTCCCTAGGGCGTAGCGGGAGGGCCAGCGATGAGCAGTTCTTC
CASSSLGRSGRASDEQFF
>TRBJ1-5|TRBV6-1|few|-
TGTGCCAGCAGTAGGGACAATCAGCCCCAGCATTTT
CASSRDNQPQHF
>TRBJ1-2|TRBV19|-|-
TGTGCCAGTAGTAGGGACACCGACTATGGCTACACCTTC
CASSRDTDYGYTF
>TRBJ2-2|TRBV5-1|once|-
TGCGCCAGCAGCCCTACGTCGGTTCCCGGGGAGCTGTTTTTT
CASSPTSVPGELFF
>TRBJ1-1|TRBV19|-|-
TGTGCCAGTAGTCGGTGGACTGAAGCTTTCTTT
CASSRWTEAFF
>TRBJ1-6|TRBV19|-|-
TGTGCCAGCGGTTCTCGCGGGAGTTATTCACCCCTCCACTTT
CASGSRGSYSPLHF
>TRBJ1-4|TRBV10-3|-|TRBD1
TGTGCCATCAGTGAGTCTAGTTTGGGACAGGGGAATGAAAAACTGTTTTTT
CAISESSLGQGNEKLFF
>TRBJ1-1|TRBV19|-|TRBD1
TGTGCCAGTAGTATATTGGGGGGACAGGATAAAGCTTTCTTT
CASSILGGQDKAFF
>TRBJ2-5|TRBV10-3|-|-
TGTGCCATCAGTGATCCCACGATGGAGACCCAGTACTTC
CAISDPTMETQYF
>TRBJ2-3|TRBV28|-|TRBD1
TGTGCCAGCAGTTATCAGGGGGCAAGTTTCGCAGATACGCAGTATTTT
CASSYQGASFADTQYF
>TRBJ1-1|TRBV15|-|TRBD1
TGTGCCACCAGCGATCCAACAGGGGGGGACACTGAAGCTTTCTTT
CATSDPTGGDTEAFF
>TRBJ1-2|TRBV27|-|-
TGTGCCAGCAGTCACCCTCAGGGTGCTAACTATGGCTACACCTTC
CASSHPQGANYGYTF
>TRBJ1-4|TRBV27|-|-
TGTGCCAGCAGTTTAGCGGCCAGCTCAACTAATGAAAAACTGTTTTTT
CASSLAASSTNEKLFF
>TRBJ2-7|TRBV27|-|TRBD1
TGTGCCAGCAGCCGCTCCGGGACAGGGTCCTACGAGCAGTACTTC
CASSRSGTGSYEQYF
>TRBJ2-1|TRBV14|few|-
TGTGCCAGCAGCCCGACAGGGTTAGCGGACAATGAGCAGTTCTTC
CASSPTGLADNEQFF
>TRBJ1-6|TRBV5-1|-|TRBD1
TGCGCCAGCAGCTTGGAACAGGGGGCGAGTCGGACCACCAATTCACCCCTCCACTTT
CASSLEQGASRTTNSPLHF
>TRBJ1-1|TRBV10-3|-|-
TGTGCCATCAGTGTCAAGGGAATGGACACTGAAGCTTTCTTT
CAISVKGMDTEAFF
>TRBJ2-2|TRBV6-6|-|TRBD2
TGTGCCAGCAGTTCTAGCGGGGGGTCGAACACCGGGGAGCTGTTTTTT
CASSSSGGSNTGELFF
>TRBJ2-5|TRBV5-1|-|-
TGCGCCAGCAGCCCCACAGGGATGGAAGAGACCCAGTACTTC
CASSPTGMEETQYF
>TRBJ2-7|TRBV30|-|TRBD2
TGTGCCTGGAATCGGTTACTAGCGGGAGAGCAGTACTTC
CAWNRLLAGEQYF
>TRBJ2-5|TRBV7-9|few|-
TGTGCCAGCAGCTCATCAGGGTCGGTAGAGACCCAGTACTTC
CASSSSGSVETQYF
>TRBJ1-4|TRBV5-1|-|-
TGCGCCAGCCGTCAGGGGCCTAATGAAAAACTGTTTTTT
CASRQGPNEKLFF
>TRBJ2-1|TRBV5-1|-|TRBD1
TGCGCCAGCAGCTTGGTGCCCCCGGGACAGGCCCTAAATGAGCAGTTCTTC
CASSLVPPGQALNEQFF
>TRBJ2-3|TRBV5-1|-|-
TGCGCCAGCAGCTTGACAGATACGCAGTATTTT
CASSLTDTQYF
>TRBJ1-1|TRBV9|-|-
TGTGCCAGCAGTAGAATGAACACTGAAGCTTTCTTT
CASSRMNTEAFF